These 13 T cell receptor beta chains share one sample of origin, sequenced in a study of blood T cell repertoires in COVID-19. Sequencing used immunoSEQ multiplex PCR; TCRdb keeps in-frame clones, though not all of them. The sample lists 120,000 or so clones, about 90% occurring once. The sequenced sample was peripheral blood. Receptors originate from a woman in her sixties with acute or convalescent COVID-19.

The chain joins TRBV7-9 to TRBJ2-7, with 8 bases identical to TRBD2. This CDR3 contains 17 residues. V shed 5 bases, J shed 2 bases, and the junction held 14 bases outside the gene matches. From germline, CDR1 is SEHNR and CDR2 FQNEAQ (reference sequence). The CDR3 loop is CASSRYPSGRVTYEQYF. The CDR3 nucleotides read TGTGCCAGCAGCCGGTACCCCAGCGGGAGAGTTACCTACGAGCAGTACTTC.

The chain combines TRBV2 with TRBJ2-5; D uncertain. CDR1 is SNHLY and CDR2 is FYNNEI in the germline V gene. This CDR3 is 14 amino acids long. V lost 5 bases and J lost 1, with 11 bases in between. Here the CDR3 DNA reads TGTGCCAGCAGTCAAGGCTATCCCCAAGAGACCCAGTACTTC. Translated, it gives CASSQGYPQETQYF.

This chain joins TRBV3-1 (or the pseudogene TRBV3-2) and TRBJ2-2, with 7 positions matching TRBD1. This CDR3 is built from 15 residues. Trimming took 5 bases from V and 7 from J; bases not matched to a gene: 10. Germline V lookup: CDR1 LGHDT, CDR2 YNNKEL (reference sequence). CDR3 in amino acids: CASSNLGTEGGELFF. DNA of the CDR3: TGTGCCAGCAGCAATCTCGGGACAGAGGGCGGGGAGCTGTTTTTT.

This clone appeared a few times. This chain joins TRBV19 and TRBJ1-2; 12 positions match TRBD1. The trim removed 5 bases at V and 8 bases at J, leaving 12 bases unmatched. Germline V CDR1 and CDR2: LNHDA, SQIVND (reference sequence). The CDR3 contains 16 residues. In DNA form, the CDR3 reads TGTGCCAGTAGTGCCGGGACAGGGGGCCTTCTCCGCGGCTACACCTTC. Residues: CASSAGTGGLLRGYTF.

The genes are TRBV7-2 and TRBJ1-2; TRBD1 matches 8 bases. The CDR3 runs to 13 residues. Trimming at V came to 6 bases and at J to 4 bases, leaving 4 bases not matched to a gene. Germline V CDR1 and CDR2: SGHTA, FQGNSA. CDR3 residues: CASSRDRGYGYTF. The CDR3 DNA sequence: TGTGCCAGCAGTAGAGACAGGGGCTATGGCTACACCTTC.

The chain carries TRBV3-1 (or the pseudogene TRBV3-2) and TRBJ1-1; D is ambiguous. Germline values: CDR1 LGHDT, CDR2 YNNKEL (reference sequence). The CDR3 spans 13 residues. V was trimmed by 0 bases and J by 10 bases, leaving 12 bases between them. The CDR3 DNA reads as TGTGCCAGCAGCCAAGATCTTGGTTTCGGAGCTTTCTTT. Protein sequence: CASSQDLGFGAFF.

V and J are TRBV4-1 and TRBJ2-5; D ambiguous. This CDR3 has 15 residues. V shed 0 bases and J shed 7 bases, with 15 bases lying between them. The germline CDR1 and CDR2 sequences are MGHRA and YSYEKL. As DNA, the CDR3 is TGCGCCAGCAGCCAAGATCTAAGCACCGGGTGGACCCAGTACTTC. It encodes CASSQDLSTGWTQYF.

V and J are TRBV9 and TRBJ2-7; D possibly corresponds to TRBD1 (6 bases). The germline gives CDR1 SGDLS, CDR2 YYNGEE. This CDR3 has 13 residues. Deletions cut 0 bases from V and 7 bases from J, with 11 bases between. This chain's CDR3 is CASSVGGGEEQYF. CDR3 DNA sequence: TGTGCCAGCAGCGTAGGAGGGGGAGAGGAGCAGTACTTC.

This clone has a single count. This chain joins TRBV2 and TRBJ1-5, with a possible D match to TRBD1 (6 bases). The CDR3 has 15 residues. The V gene lost 3 bases and the J gene lost 3 bases, with 12 bases spanning the gap. Per germline, CDR1 SNHLY and CDR2 FYNNEI. The CDR3 sequence is CASSDRTGPNQPQHF. The DNA for the CDR3 is TGTGCCAGCAGTGATCGAACAGGGCCCAATCAGCCCCAGCATTTT.

This clone was counted a single time. The chain is built from TRBV27 and TRBJ2-1; 10 nucleotides agree with TRBD2. CDR3 length: 16 residues. The germline CDR1 and CDR2 sequences are MNHEY and SMNVEV (reference sequence). V trimming: 3 bases; J trimming: 4 bases; junction bases outside the gene matches: 6. The CDR3 DNA reads as TGTGCCAGCAGTTTCCTAGCGGGGGATTCATACAATGAGCAGTTCTTC. As protein: CASSFLAGDSYNEQFF.

This chain links TRBV2 with TRBJ2-1; 10 bases fit TRBD2. The length of the CDR3 is 14 residues. The germline CDR1 and CDR2 sequences are SNHLY and FYNNEI. V gave up 5 bases and J gave up 6 bases; unmatched junction bases: 4. The CDR3 reads CASSMGTSANEQFF. The CDR3 DNA reads as TGTGCCAGCAGTATGGGGACTAGCGCCAATGAGCAGTTCTTC.

The V call is TRBV7-3, the J call TRBJ2-2; 7 bases are a match to TRBD1. The germline V gene encodes CDR1 SGHTA and CDR2 FQGTGA. V dropped 5 bases and J dropped 3; count of bases not matched to a gene: 9. This CDR3 has 16 amino acids. In nucleotides, the CDR3 is TGTGCCAGCAGCGTGACAGGGAGTAAGGACACCGGGGAGCTGTTTTTT. Its protein product is CASSVTGSKDTGELFF. Variable domain in full (rest from reference TRBV7-3 and TRBJ2-2): GAGVSQTPSNKVTEKGKYVELRCDPISGHTALYWYRQSLGQGPEFLIYFQGTGAADDSGLPNDRFFAVRPEGSVSTLKIQRTERGDSAVYLCASSVTGSKDTGELFFGEGSRLTVL.

This sequence joins TRBV19 and TRBJ1-1, with D hard to call. CDR3 length: 14 residues. Trimming removed 5 bases from V and 2 bases from J, with 12 bases in between. Germline lookup yields CDR1 LNHDA and CDR2 SQIVND (reference sequence). The chain's CDR3 is CASSFREINTEAFF. CDR3 coding DNA: TGTGCCAGTAGTTTCCGGGAGATTAACACTGAAGCTTTCTTT.